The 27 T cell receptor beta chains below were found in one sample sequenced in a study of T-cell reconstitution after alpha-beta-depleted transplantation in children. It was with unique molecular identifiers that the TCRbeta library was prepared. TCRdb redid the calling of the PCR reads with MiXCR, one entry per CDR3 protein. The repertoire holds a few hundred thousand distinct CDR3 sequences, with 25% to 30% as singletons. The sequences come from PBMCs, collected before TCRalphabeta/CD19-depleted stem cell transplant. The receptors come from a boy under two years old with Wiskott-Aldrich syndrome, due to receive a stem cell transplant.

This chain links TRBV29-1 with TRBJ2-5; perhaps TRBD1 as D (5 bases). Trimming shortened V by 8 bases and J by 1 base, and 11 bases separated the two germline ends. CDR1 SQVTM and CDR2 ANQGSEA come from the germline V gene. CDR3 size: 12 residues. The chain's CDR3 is CSFRVGQETQYF. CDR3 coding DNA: TGCAGCTTCAGGGTCGGCCAAGAGACCCAGTACTTC.

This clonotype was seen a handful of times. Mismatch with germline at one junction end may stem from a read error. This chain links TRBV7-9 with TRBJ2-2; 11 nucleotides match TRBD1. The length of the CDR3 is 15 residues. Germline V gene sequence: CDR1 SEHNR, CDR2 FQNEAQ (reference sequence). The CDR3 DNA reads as TGTGCCAGCAGCGGACAGGGGGCGAACGCCGGGGAGCTGTTTTTT. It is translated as CASSGQGANAGELFF.

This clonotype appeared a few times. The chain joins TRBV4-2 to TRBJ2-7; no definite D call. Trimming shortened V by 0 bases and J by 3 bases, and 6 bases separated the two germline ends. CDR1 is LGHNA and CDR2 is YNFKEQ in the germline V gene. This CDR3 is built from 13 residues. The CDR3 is CASSQERGYEQYF. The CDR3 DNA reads TGTGCCAGCAGCCAAGAGAGAGGCTACGAGCAGTACTTC.

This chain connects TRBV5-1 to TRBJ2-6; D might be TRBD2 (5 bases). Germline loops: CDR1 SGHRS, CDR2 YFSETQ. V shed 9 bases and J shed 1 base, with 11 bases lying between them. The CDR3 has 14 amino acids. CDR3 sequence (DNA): TGCGCCACCGGGGTCCAGTCTGGGGCCAACGTCCTGACTTTC. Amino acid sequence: CATGVQSGANVLTF.

This CDR3 is CSARDPRVSYEQYF. CDR3 bases: TGCAGTGCTAGAGATCCAAGGGTCTCCTACGAGCAGTACTTC. The genes are TRBV20-1 and TRBJ2-7; D unresolved. Trimming shortened V by 0 bases and J by 0 bases, and 9 bases separated the two germline ends. Germline CDR1 reads DFQATT; CDR2 reads SNEGSKA (reference sequence). The CDR3 contains 14 residues.

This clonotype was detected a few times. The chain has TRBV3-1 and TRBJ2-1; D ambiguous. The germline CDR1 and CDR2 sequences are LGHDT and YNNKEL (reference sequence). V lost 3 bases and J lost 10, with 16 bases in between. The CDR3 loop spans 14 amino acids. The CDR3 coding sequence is TGTGCCAGCAGCCAGCAAGCTGCTAGTAAAGAGCAGTTCTTC. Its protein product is CASSQQAASKEQFF.

The CDR3 DNA sequence: TGCGCCAGCAGCCAGGCCCCGACGGGAGGGCTGGAGACCCAGTACTTC. As protein: CASSQAPTGGLETQYF. V and J are TRBV4-1 and TRBJ2-5; TRBD2 matches at 8 bases. V lost 3 bases, J lost 5 bases, and 11 bases stayed unmatched. The germline V gene has CDR1 MGHRA and CDR2 YSYEKL. The CDR3 spans 16 residues.

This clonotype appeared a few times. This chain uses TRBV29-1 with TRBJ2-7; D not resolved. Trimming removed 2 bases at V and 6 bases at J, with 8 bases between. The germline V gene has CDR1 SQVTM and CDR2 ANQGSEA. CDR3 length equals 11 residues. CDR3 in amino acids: CSVERGFEQYF. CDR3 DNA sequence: TGCAGCGTTGAAAGAGGTTTCGAGCAGTACTTC.

The CDR3: CASSGPGQGPYEQYF. CDR3 DNA sequence: TGTGCCAGCAGCGGTCCGGGACAGGGACCCTACGAGCAGTACTTC. The J gene is TRBJ2-7, the V gene TRBV5-5, with TRBD1 matching 9 bases. Unmatched junction bases numbered 7, after V lost 4 bases and J lost 2 bases. This CDR3 comprises 15 residues. From germline, CDR1 is SGHKS and CDR2 YYEKEE (reference sequence). Using reference TRBV5-5 and TRBJ2-7 for the parts outside the CDR3, the full variable domain is DAGVTQSPTHLIKTRGQQVTLRCSPISGHKSVSWYQQVLGQGPQFIFQYYEKEERGRGNFPDRFSARQFPNYSSELNVNALLLGDSALYLCASSGPGQGPYEQYFGPGTRLTVT.

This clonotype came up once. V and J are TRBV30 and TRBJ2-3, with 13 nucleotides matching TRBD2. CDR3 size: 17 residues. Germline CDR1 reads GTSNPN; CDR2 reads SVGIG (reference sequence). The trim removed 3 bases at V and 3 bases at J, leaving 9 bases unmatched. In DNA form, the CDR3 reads TGTGCCTGGAGCCTCCGGACTAGCGGGAGCAGGACAGATACGCAGTATTTT. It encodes CAWSLRTSGSRTDTQYF.

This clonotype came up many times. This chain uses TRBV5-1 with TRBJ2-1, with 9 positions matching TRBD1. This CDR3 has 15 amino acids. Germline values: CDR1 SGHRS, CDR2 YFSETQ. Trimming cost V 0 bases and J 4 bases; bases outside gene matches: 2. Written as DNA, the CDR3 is TGCGCCAGCAGCTTGGGGGACAGGGCTTACAATGAGCAGTTCTTC. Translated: CASSLGDRAYNEQFF.

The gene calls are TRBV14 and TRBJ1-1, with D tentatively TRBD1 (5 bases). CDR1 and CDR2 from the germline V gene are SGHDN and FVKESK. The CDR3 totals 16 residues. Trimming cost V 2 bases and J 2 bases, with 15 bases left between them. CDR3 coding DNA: TGTGCCAGCAGCCAATATGACAGCCCAAAAAACACTGAAGCTTTCTTT. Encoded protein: CASSQYDSPKNTEAFF. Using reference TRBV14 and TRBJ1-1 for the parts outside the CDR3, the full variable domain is EAGVTQFPSHSVIEKGQTVTLRCDPISGHDNLYWYRRVMGKEIKFLLHFVKESKQDESGMPNNRFLAERTGGTYSTLKVQPAELEDSGVYFCASSQYDSPKNTEAFFGQGTRLTVV.

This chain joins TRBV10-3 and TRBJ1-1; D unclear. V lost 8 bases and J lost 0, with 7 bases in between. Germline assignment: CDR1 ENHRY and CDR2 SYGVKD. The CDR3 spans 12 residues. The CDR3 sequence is CAIAEMNTEAFF. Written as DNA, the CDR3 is TGTGCCATCGCGGAGATGAACACTGAAGCTTTCTTT.

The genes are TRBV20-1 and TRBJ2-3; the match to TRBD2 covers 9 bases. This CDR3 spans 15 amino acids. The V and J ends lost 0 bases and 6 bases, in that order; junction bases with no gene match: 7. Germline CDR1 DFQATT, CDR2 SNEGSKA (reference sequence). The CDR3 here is CSARDVLAGGDTQYF. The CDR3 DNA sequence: TGCAGTGCTAGAGATGTACTAGCGGGCGGGGATACGCAGTATTTT.

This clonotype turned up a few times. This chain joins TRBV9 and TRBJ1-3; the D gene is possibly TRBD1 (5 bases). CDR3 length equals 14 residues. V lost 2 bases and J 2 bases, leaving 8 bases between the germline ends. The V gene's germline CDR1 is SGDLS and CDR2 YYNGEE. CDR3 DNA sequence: TGTGCCAGCAGCGTGGGGGGTCCTGGAAACACCATATATTTT. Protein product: CASSVGGPGNTIYF.

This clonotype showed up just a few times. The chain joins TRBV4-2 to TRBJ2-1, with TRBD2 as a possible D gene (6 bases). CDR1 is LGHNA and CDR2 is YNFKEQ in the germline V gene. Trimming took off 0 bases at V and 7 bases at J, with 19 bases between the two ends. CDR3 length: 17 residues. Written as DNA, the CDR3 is TGTGCCAGCAGCCAAGAACCCCTAAGGGGAGGTAGGAATGAGCAGTTCTTC. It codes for CASSQEPLRGGRNEQFF.

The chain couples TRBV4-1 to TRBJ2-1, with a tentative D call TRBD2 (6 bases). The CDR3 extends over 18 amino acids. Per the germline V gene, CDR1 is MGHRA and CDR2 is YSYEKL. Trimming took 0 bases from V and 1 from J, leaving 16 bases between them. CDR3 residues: CASSQDRYGRRSYNEQFF. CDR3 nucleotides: TGCGCCAGCAGCCAAGATAGGTATGGGAGGCGTTCCTACAATGAGCAGTTCTTC.

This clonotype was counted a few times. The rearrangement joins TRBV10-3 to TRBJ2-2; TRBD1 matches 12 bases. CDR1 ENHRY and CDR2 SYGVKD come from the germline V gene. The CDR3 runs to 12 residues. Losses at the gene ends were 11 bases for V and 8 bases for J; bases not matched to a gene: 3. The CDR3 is CASGQGAGELFF. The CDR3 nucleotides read TGTGCCTCGGGACAGGGGGCTGGGGAGCTGTTTTTT.

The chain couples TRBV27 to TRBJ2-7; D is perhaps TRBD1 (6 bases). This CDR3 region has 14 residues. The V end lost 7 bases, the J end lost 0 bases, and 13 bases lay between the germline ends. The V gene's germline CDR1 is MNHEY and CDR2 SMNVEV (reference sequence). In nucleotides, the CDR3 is TGTGCCAGCACGGCGCAGGGGAGCTCCTACGAGCAGTACTTC. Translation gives CASTAQGSSYEQYF.

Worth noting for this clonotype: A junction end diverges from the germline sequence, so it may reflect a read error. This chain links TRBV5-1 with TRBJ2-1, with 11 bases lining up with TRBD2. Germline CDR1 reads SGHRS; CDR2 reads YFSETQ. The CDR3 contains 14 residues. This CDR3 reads CASRLGLADNEQFF. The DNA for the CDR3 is TGCGCCAGCAGGTTGGGACTAGCGGACAATGAGCAGTTCTTC.

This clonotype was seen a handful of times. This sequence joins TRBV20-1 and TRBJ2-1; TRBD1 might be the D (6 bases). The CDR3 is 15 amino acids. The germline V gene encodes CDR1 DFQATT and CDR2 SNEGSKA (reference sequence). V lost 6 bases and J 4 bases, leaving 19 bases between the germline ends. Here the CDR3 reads CSAPLQGRKYNEQFF. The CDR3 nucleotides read TGCAGTGCGCCTCTACAGGGAAGAAAATACAATGAGCAGTTCTTC.

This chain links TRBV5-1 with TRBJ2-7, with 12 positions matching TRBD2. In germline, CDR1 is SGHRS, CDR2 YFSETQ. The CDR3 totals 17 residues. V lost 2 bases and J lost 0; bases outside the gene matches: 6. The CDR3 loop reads CASSFLAGGIASYEQYF. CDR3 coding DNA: TGCGCCAGCAGCTTTCTAGCGGGAGGGATTGCCTCCTACGAGCAGTACTTC.

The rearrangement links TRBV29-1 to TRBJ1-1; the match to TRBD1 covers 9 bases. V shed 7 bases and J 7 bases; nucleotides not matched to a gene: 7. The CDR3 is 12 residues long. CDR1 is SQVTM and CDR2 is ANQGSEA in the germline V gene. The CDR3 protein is CSALDRGFEAFF. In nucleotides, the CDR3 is TGCAGCGCCCTAGACAGGGGGTTTGAAGCTTTCTTT.

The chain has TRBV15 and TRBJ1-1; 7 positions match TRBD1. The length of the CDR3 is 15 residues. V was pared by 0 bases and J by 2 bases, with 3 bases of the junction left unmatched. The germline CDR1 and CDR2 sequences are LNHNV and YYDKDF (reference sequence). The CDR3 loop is CATSREGTANTEAFF. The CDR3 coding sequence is TGTGCCACCAGCAGAGAAGGGACAGCTAACACTGAAGCTTTCTTT.

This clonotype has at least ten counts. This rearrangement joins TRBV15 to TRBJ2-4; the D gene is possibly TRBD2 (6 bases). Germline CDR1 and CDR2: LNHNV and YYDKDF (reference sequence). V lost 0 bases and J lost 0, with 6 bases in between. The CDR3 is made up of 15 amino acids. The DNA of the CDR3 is TGTGCCACCAGCAGAGAGGGGGGAGCCAAAAACATTCAGTACTTC. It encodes CATSREGGAKNIQYF.

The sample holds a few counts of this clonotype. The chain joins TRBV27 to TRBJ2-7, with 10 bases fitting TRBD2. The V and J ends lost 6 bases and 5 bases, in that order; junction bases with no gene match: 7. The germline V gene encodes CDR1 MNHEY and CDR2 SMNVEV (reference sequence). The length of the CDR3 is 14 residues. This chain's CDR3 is CASRSLAGVHEQYF. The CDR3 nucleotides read TGTGCCAGCAGATCTCTAGCGGGAGTCCACGAGCAGTACTTC.

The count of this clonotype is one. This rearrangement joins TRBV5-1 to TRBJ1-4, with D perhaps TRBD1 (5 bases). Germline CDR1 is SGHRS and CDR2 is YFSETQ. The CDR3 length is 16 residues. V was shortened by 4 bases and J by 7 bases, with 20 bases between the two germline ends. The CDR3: CASSATKGSGGEKLFF. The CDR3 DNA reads TGCGCCAGCAGCGCCACTAAGGGGTCAGGCGGTGAAAAACTGTTTTTT.